The subject of this entry is one TCR beta chain. This sample was taken from a study of blood T cells in healthy people across ages. The CDR3 consists of 13 residues. Trimming removed 8 bases at V and 0 bases at J, with 9 bases between. Individuals who donated were healthy Caucasians from Russia aged roughly 6 to 100. Each sample provided at least 5 micrograms of extracted total RNA. Primers used in a second PCR of about 7 to 12 cycles were a sample-barcoded 5' primer and a J-beta primer mix. TCRdb itself ran the 5' RACE reads through MiXCR, one entry per CDR3 protein. The table lists 650,000 to 800,000 distinct CDR3 sequences, roughly 44% of them singletons.

Sequencing was carried out using blood. This chain joins TRBV12-3 or TRBV12-4 and TRBJ2-3; TRBD1 is a possible D gene (5 bases). This clonotype was obtained from a man aged 60 to 69 in good health. DNA for the CDR3: TGTGCCAGCTTAGGACACAGCACAGATACGCAGTATTTT. This gives the protein CASLGHSTDTQYF.